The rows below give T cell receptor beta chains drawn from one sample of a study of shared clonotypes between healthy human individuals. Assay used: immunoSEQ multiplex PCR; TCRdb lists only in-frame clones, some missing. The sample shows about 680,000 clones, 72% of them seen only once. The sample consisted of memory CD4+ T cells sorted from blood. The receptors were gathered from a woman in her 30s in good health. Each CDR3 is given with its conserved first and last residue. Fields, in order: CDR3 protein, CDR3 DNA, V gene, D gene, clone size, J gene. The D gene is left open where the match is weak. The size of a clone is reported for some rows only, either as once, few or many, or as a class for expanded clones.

CASSAAGGTDTQYF TGTGCCAGCAGCGCGGCAGGGGGCACAGATACGCAGTATTTT TRBV11-3 . . TRBJ2-3
CASSEPVTGLDTEAFF TGTGCCAGCAGTGAACCTGTAACAGGGTTGGACACTGAAGCTTTCTTT TRBV28 . . TRBJ1-1
CAWTRRGVNTEAFF TGTGCCTGGACAAGACGGGGAGTGAACACTGAAGCTTTCTTT TRBV30 . . TRBJ1-1
CASSLVVTSGRYVDEQYF TGTGCCAGCAGCTTGGTTGTGACTAGCGGGAGATATGTGGACGAGCAGTACTTC TRBV5-5 TRBD2 . TRBJ2-7
CASSLAEAGLSYEQYF TGCGCCAGCAGCTTGGCAGAGGCAGGGCTTTCCTACGAGCAGTACTTC TRBV5-1 . . TRBJ2-7
CASSVAGVETQYF TGTGCCAGCAGTGTAGCGGGAGTGGAGACCCAGTACTTC TRBV6-1 TRBD2 . TRBJ2-5
CASSIERQALAYNEQFF TGTGCCAGTAGTATAGAGCGCCAGGCATTAGCGTACAATGAGCAGTTCTTC TRBV19 . . TRBJ2-1
CASSGGDRRITDTQYF TGTGCCAGCAGCGGGGGGGACAGAAGGATCACAGATACGCAGTATTTT TRBV7-2 . . TRBJ2-3
CASSPGTGLYTEAFF TGTGCCAGCAGCCCGGGGACAGGGTTGTACACTGAAGCTTTCTTT TRBV9 TRBD1 . TRBJ1-1
CASSLASGNGYEQFF TGTGCCAGCAGTTTAGCTAGCGGGAATGGTTATGAGCAGTTCTTC TRBV28 TRBD2 . TRBJ2-1
CASSLLKGPYEQYF TGTGCCAGCAGCTTATTGAAGGGGCCCTACGAGCAGTACTTC TRBV7-9 . . TRBJ2-7
CASSSTSAYEQYF TGTGCCAGCAGTTCGACTAGCGCTTACGAGCAGTACTTC TRBV6-6 TRBD2 . TRBJ2-7
CASSRGTGHEKLFF TGTGCCAGCTCTCGTGGGACAGGGCACGAAAAACTGTTTTTT TRBV2 TRBD1 . TRBJ1-4
CASSTRPNPAETQYF TGTGCCAGCAGCACACGACCCAATCCAGCAGAGACCCAGTACTTC TRBV11-2 . . TRBJ2-5
CASSLRRQGKQYF TGTGCCAGCAGCTTGCGAAGACAGGGGAAGCAGTATTTT TRBV7-6 TRBD1 few TRBJ2-3
CASSPPGLAGGLSTDTQYF TGTGCCAGCTCACCACCTGGACTAGCGGGAGGGTTAAGCACAGATACGCAGTATTTT TRBV18 TRBD2 . TRBJ2-3
CASSPSSVTGELFF TGTGCCAGTAGCCCATCTAGTGTAACCGGGGAGCTGTTTTTT TRBV19 . few TRBJ2-2
CAWSETGDTGELFF TGTGCCTGGAGTGAGACAGGGGATACCGGGGAGCTGTTTTTT TRBV30 TRBD1 . TRBJ2-2
CASSLDSSGSGKNIQYF TGTGCCAGCAGTTTAGATTCCAGCGGGAGTGGCAAAAACATTCAGTACTTC TRBV28 TRBD2 . TRBJ2-4
CASSYLGDRDEKLFF TGCGCCAGCAGCTACCTTGGGGACAGGGATGAAAAACTGTTTTTT TRBV5-1 TRBD1 . TRBJ1-4
CASSEAGTSTDTQYF TGCGCCAGCAGTGAGGCCGGGACAAGCACAGATACGCAGTATTTT TRBV10-1 . . TRBJ2-3
CASRSKGTDTQYF TGTGCCAGCAGGTCAAAGGGGACAGATACGCAGTATTTT TRBV6-4 . . TRBJ2-3
CASSQVAGSTNTGELFF TGTGCCAGCAGCCAAGTCGCGGGGTCGACGAACACCGGGGAGCTGTTTTTT TRBV14 . . TRBJ2-2
CASRMNEKLFF TGTGCCAGCAGAATGAATGAAAAACTGTTTTTT TRBV2 . few TRBJ1-4
CASSRGSGSYEQYF TGTGCCAGCTCCCGCGGCAGTGGCTCCTACGAGCAGTACTTC TRBV18 . . TRBJ2-7
CASSLQRAYTGELFF TGTGCCAGCAGCCTCCAGCGGGCTTACACCGGGGAGCTGTTTTTT TRBV13 . . TRBJ2-2